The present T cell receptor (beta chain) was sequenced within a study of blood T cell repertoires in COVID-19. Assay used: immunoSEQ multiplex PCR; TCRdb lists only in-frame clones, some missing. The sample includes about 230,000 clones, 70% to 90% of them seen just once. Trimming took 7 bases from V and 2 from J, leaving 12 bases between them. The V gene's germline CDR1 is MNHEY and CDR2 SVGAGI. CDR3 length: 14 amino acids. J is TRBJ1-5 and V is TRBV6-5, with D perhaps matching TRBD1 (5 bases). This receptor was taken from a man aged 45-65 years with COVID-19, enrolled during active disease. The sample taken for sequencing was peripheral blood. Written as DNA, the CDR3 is TGTGCCAGCAAATCAGGGTCGGGCAATCAGCCCCAGCATTTT. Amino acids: CASKSGSGNQPQHF.